One T cell receptor beta chain is described in this entry. Assay: immunoSEQ multiplex PCR; the TCRdb copy retains only in-frame clones and omits some. The sample lists approximately 310,000 clones; approximately 88% were seen once. The data derive from a study of blood T cell repertoires in COVID-19. With V trimmed by 4 bases and J by 3 bases, 9 bases remained unmatched. Germline CDR1 and CDR2: SGHRS and YFSETQ. There are 17 residues in the CDR3. The sequencing sample was made of PBMCs or T cells enriched from blood (not recorded which). This sequence joins TRBV5-1 and TRBJ2-3, with TRBD2 matching over 12 bases. The TCR sequence derives from a man aged 60 to 75 who had recovered from COVID-19. The CDR3 coding sequence is TGCGCCAGCAGCCAGACGACTAGCGGGAGATCGACAGATACGCAGTATTTT. Translating gives CASSQTTSGRSTDTQYF.